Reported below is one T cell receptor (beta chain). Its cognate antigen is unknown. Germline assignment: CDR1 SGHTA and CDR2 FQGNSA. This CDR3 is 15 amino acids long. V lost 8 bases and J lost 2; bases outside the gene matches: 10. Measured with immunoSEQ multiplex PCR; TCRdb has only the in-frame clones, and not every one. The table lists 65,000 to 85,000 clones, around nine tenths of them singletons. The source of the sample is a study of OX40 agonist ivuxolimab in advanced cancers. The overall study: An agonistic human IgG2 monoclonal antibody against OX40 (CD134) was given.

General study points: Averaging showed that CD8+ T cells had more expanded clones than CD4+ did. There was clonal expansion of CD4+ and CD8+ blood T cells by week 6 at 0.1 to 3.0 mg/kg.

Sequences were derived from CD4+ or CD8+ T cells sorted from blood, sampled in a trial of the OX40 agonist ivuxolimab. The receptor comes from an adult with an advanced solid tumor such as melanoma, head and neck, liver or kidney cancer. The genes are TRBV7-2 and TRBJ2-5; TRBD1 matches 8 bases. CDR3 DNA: TGTGCCAGCTCCTCCGGGACAGGTTCGCAAGAGACCCAGTACTTC. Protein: CASSSGTGSQETQYF. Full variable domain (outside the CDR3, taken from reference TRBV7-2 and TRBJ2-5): GAGVSQSPSNKVTEKGKDVELRCDPISGHTALYWYRQSLGQGLEFLIYFQGNSAPDKSGLPSDRFSAERTGGSVSTLTIQRTQQEDSAVYLCASSSGTGSQETQYFGPGTRLLVL.